The clone carrying this TCR beta chain has more than one count but fewer than ten. The antigen is not known. This sample is drawn from a study of T cells after yellow fever vaccination. CDR1 and CDR2 from the germline V gene are LNHNV and YYDKDF (reference sequence). The trim removed 0 bases at V and 4 bases at J, leaving 9 bases unmatched. The CDR3 extends over 19 amino acids. Findings and limits, study-wide: Among primary-vaccination clones, most reappeared after the booster, at around 97% for CD4 and approximately 90% for CD8. Although most clonotypes did not, a small share appeared in both CD4 and CD8 compartments. A secondary response was less intense yet reached its peak sooner, at day 5 versus 15.

Using its own MiXCR run on the 5' RACE reads, TCRdb lists one record per CDR3 protein. This sample has about 220,000 distinct CDR3 sequences, with about 3% found just once. The material sequenced was CD4+ T cells sorted from PBMCs, taken 10 days after the yellow fever booster vaccination. The gene calls are TRBV15 and TRBJ2-5; the match to TRBD2 covers 15 bases. The TCR sequence derives from a man between 18 and 35 years old who received the YFV17D yellow fever vaccine. The CDR3 coding sequence is TGTGCCACCAGCAGAGATGTTGGGACTAGCGGGGGGCGGGGAGAGACCCAGTACTTC. Translating gives CATSRDVGTSGGRGETQYF.